This T cell receptor (beta chain) was recovered during a study of cytomegalovirus exposure and HLA in healthy donors. Vbeta (60) and Jbeta (13) primers were used in the PCR. Assay: immunoSEQ multiplex PCR; the TCRdb copy retains only in-frame clones and omits some. The data contain some 120,000 clones, around 80% of them singletons. V shed 4 bases and J 7 bases; nucleotides not matched to a gene: 7. CDR1 is SGHAT and CDR2 is FQNNGV in the germline V gene. The CDR3 sequence is 15 residues long. Sequenced input: PBMCs. The chain combines TRBV11-2 with TRBJ2-4; 10 nucleotides match TRBD2. The TCR originated in a man younger than 30 in good health and CMV-seronegative. CDR3 sequence reads: CASSSLGTSDNIQYF. CDR3 sequence (DNA): TGTGCCAGCAGCTCCCTCGGGACTAGCGACAACATTCAGTACTTC.